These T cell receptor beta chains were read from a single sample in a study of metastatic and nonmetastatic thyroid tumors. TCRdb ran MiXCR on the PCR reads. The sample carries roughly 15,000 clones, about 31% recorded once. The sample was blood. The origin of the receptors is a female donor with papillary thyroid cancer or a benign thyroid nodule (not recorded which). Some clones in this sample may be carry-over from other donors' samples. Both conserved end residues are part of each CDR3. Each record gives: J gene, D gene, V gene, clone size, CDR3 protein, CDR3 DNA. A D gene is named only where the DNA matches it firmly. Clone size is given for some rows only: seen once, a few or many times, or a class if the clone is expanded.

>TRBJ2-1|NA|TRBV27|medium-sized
CASSLSAYNEQFF
TGTGCCAGCAGTTTATCGGCCTACAATGAGCAGTTCTTC
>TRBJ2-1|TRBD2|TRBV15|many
CATSRDLSPTSPQFF
TGTGCCACCAGCAGAGACCTGTCCCCGACTAGCCCCCAGTTCTTC
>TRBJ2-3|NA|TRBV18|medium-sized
CASSPGRGTDTQYF
TGTGCCAGCTCACCAGGAAGGGGCACAGATACGCAGTATTTT
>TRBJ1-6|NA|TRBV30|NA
CAWSASVDSPLHF
TGTGCCTGGAGTGCCTCGGTGGATTCACCCCTCCACTTT
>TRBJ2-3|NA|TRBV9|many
CASSATGTSTDTQYF
TGTGCCAGCAGCGCGACAGGGACTAGCACAGATACGCAGTATTTT
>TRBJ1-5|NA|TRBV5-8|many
CASSFYRAGNQPQHF
TGTGCCAGCAGTTTTTACAGGGCGGGCAATCAACCCCAGCATTTT
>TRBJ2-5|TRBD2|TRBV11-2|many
CASSRTSGGGETQYF
TGTGCCAGCAGCAGGACTAGCGGGGGTGGGGAGACCCAGTACTTC
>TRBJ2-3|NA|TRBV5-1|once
CASSLSRSTDTQYF
TGCGCCAGCAGCTTGTCTAGAAGCACAGATACGCAGTATTTT
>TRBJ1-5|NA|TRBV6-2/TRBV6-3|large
CASSYTGQPQHF
TGTGCCAGCAGTTATACGGGTCAGCCCCAGCATTTT
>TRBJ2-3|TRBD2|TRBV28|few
CASSSGGVWGLAVEDTQYF
TGTGCCAGCAGCTCAGGGGGGGTCTGGGGACTAGCTGTGGAAGATACGCAGTATTTT
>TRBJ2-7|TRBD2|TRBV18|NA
CASTLAAHRGEQYF
TGTGCCAGCACGCTAGCGGCACACCGGGGGGAGCAGTACTTC
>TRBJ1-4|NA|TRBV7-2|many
CASSLVSGPNEKLFF
TGTGCCAGCAGCTTAGTTTCGGGCCCTAATGAAAAACTGTTTTTT
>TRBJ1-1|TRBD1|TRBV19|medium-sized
CASSMDRDTEAFF
TGTGCCAGTAGTATGGACAGGGACACTGAAGCTTTCTTT
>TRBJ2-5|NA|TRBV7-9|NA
CARSLSERGGKQETQYF
TGTGCCAGAAGCTTATCAGAGAGGGGGGGAAAGCAAGAGACCCAGTACTTC
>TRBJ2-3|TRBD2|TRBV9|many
CASSGAGGTDTQYF
TGTGCCAGCAGCGGGGCGGGGGGCACAGATACGCAGTATTTT
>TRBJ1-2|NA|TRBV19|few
CASSTSPTVRVGYTF
TGTGCCAGTAGTACCTCCCCGACAGTGCGCGTTGGCTACACCTTC
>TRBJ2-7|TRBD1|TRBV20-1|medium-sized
CSASNRGRNEQYF
TGCAGTGCTAGCAACAGGGGGCGGAACGAGCAGTACTTC
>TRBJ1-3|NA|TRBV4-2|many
CASSQDPGTGNTIYF
TGTGCCAGCAGCCAAGATCCAGGAACTGGAAACACCATATATTTT
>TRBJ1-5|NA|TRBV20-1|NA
CSARDLQGNQPQHF
TGCAGTGCTAGAGATTTGCAGGGCAATCAGCCCCAGCATTTT
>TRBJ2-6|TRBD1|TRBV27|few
CASSLRGQVSSGANVLTF
TGTGCCAGCAGTTTAAGGGGACAGGTGAGCTCTGGGGCCAACGTCCTGACTTTC
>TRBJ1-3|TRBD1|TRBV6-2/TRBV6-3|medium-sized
CASSDPTGAGNTIYF
TGTGCCAGCAGTGACCCGACAGGGGCTGGAAACACCATATATTTT
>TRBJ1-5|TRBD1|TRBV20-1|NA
CSARPGTGSGQPQHF
TGCAGTGCTAGACCAGGGACAGGGAGTGGCCAGCCCCAGCATTTT
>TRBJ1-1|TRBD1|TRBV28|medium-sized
CASSLSLRSGTAEAFF
TGTGCCAGCAGTTTATCCCTTCGATCCGGGACAGCTGAAGCTTTCTTT
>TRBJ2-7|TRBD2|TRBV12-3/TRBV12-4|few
CASTAGTSGAYEQYF
TGTGCCAGCACCGCAGGGACTAGCGGGGCCTACGAGCAGTACTTC
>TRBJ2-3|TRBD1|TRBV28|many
CASNQGVDTQYF
TGTGCCAGCAATCAGGGGGTAGATACGCAGTATTTT